The 21 T cell receptor beta chains below were found in one sample sequenced in a study of blood T cells in healthy people across ages. PCR was performed a second time for about 6 to 11 cycles using a sample-barcoded 5' primer and a J-beta primer mix. TCRdb reprocessed the 5' RACE reads via MiXCR and lists one record per CDR3 protein. The sample has 1.5 million to 2 million distinct CDR3 sequences, 30% to 35% seen once. The sample taken for sequencing was blood. The receptors were gathered from a woman aged 30 to 39 in good health.

This chain joins TRBV6-1 and TRBJ1-1; D unclear. This CDR3 contains 14 residues. V was trimmed by 0 bases and J by 7 bases, leaving 12 bases between them. The V gene's germline CDR1 is MNHNS and CDR2 SASEGT. Here the CDR3 DNA reads TGTGCCAGCAGTGAAGCATTAGGGTATGGTGAAGCTTTCTTT. Encoded protein: CASSEALGYGEAFF.

CDR3 in DNA: TGTGCCACCAGCAGAGGACAGGGGGCCAAAGATCAGCCCCAGCATTTT. Residues: CATSRGQGAKDQPQHF. V gene TRBV15 combines with J gene TRBJ1-5, with TRBD1 matching 10 bases. The germline V gene has CDR1 LNHNV and CDR2 YYDKDF (reference sequence). This CDR3 is built from 16 residues. The J segment lost 5 bases and the V segment lost 1 base, leaving 5 bases of the junction unmatched.

V usage is TRBV18 and J usage is TRBJ2-7; D possibly corresponds to TRBD2 (5 bases). Trimming took off 11 bases at V and 2 bases at J, with 22 bases between the two ends. The CDR3 is made up of 15 amino acids. Germline V gene data show CDR1 as KGHSH and CDR2 as LQKENI. The CDR3 protein is CACVTRGVFAYEQYF. DNA for the CDR3: TGTGCCTGCGTAACCCGGGGTGTTTTCGCCTACGAGCAGTACTTC. Looking up the rest from reference TRBV18 and TRBJ2-7 gives the full variable domain: NAGVMQNPRHLVRRRGQEARLRCSPMKGHSHVYWYRQLPEEGLKFMVYLQKENIIDESGMPKERFSAEFPKEGPSILRIQQVVRGDSAAYFCACVTRGVFAYEQYFGPGTRLTVT.

The chain employs TRBV20-1 and TRBJ2-4; 9 nucleotides agree with TRBD1. CDR1 is DFQATT and CDR2 is SNEGSKA in the germline V gene (reference sequence). CDR3 length equals 18 residues. Trimming took 4 bases from V and 1 from J; bases not matched to a gene: 14. The DNA of the CDR3 is TGCAGTGCTACCGGGACAGGGACTCGGGGTACGGCCAAAAACATTCAGTACTTC. Amino acids: CSATGTGTRGTAKNIQYF.

The sample holds a few counts of this clonotype. V is TRBV7-2 and J is TRBJ2-1; TRBD2 agrees at 10 bases. This CDR3 spans 15 amino acids. CDR1 is SGHTA and CDR2 is FQGNSA in the germline V gene. The trim removed 3 bases at V and 9 bases at J, leaving 8 bases unmatched. DNA of the CDR3: TGTGCCAGCAGCTTCCCTAGCGGGAGAGGAGGTGAGCAGTTCTTC. This encodes CASSFPSGRGGEQFF. The full variable domain, in which reference TRBV7-2 and TRBJ2-1 provide the parts outside the CDR3, is GAGVSQSPSNKVTEKGKDVELRCDPISGHTALYWYRQSLGQGLEFLIYFQGNSAPDKSGLPSDRFSAERTGGSVSTLTIQRTQQEDSAVYLCASSFPSGRGGEQFFGPGTRLTVL.

The chain recombines TRBV20-1 with TRBJ1-1; D is unresolved. V gave up 3 bases and J gave up 11 bases, with 19 bases separating them. The CDR3 is made up of 13 amino acids. CDR1 and CDR2 from the germline V gene are DFQATT and SNEGSKA (reference sequence). The CDR3 DNA is TGCAGTGCTAGGCCGCGGGTAGGCCTTCAGGCTTTCTTT. It yields the protein CSARPRVGLQAFF.

The chain employs TRBV20-1 and TRBJ2-1; possibly TRBD1 for D (6 bases). The CDR3 consists of 15 residues. CDR1 and CDR2 (germline): DFQATT, SNEGSKA (reference sequence). Trimming removed 1 base at V and 3 bases at J, with 13 bases between. The CDR3 region has the DNA TGCAGTGCTAGAGCAGGGGACGCCTTCTACAATGAGCAGTTCTTC. Amino acid sequence: CSARAGDAFYNEQFF.

This clonotype was observed a few times. This sequence joins TRBV21-1 and TRBJ2-7; the tabulated D call, TRBD1, remains unverified against the DNA. TRBV21-1 is a pseudogene. The CDR3 covers 13 residues. CDR3 residues: CASPDRGSYEQYF. In DNA, the CDR3 is TGTGCCAGCCCGGACAGGGGTAGTTACGAGCAGTACTTC.

This sequence joins TRBV9 and TRBJ2-1, with a tentative D call TRBD2 (5 bases). From germline, CDR1 is SGDLS and CDR2 YYNGEE. The V gene lost 3 bases and the J gene lost 9 bases, with 10 bases spanning the gap. The CDR3 totals 12 residues. CDR3 protein: CASSDLAGEQFF. CDR3 bases: TGTGCCAGCAGCGACCTAGCTGGTGAGCAGTTCTTC.

This clonotype was picked up a small number of times. This chain joins TRBV7-9 and TRBJ2-3; D gene uncertain. Germline values: CDR1 SEHNR, CDR2 FQNEAQ (reference sequence). The length of the CDR3 is 16 residues. Trimming removed 7 bases from V and 4 bases from J, with 21 bases in between. The CDR3 region has the DNA TGTGCCAGCACCAACGGCAAGGGCCTCTGGGCAGATACGCAGTATTTT. It specifies CASTNGKGLWADTQYF.

The chain carries TRBV7-9 and TRBJ2-7; D remains ambiguous. Trimming removed 8 bases at V and 5 bases at J, with 7 bases between. This CDR3 contains 10 residues. Germline CDR1 and CDR2: SEHNR and FQNEAQ (reference sequence). CDR3 in amino acids: CASGRNEQYF. CDR3 DNA sequence: TGTGCCAGCGGCCGGAACGAGCAGTACTTC. Drawing the rest from reference TRBV7-9 and TRBJ2-7, the complete variable domain is DTGVSQNPRHKITKRGQNVTFRCDPISEHNRLYWYRQTLGQGPEFLTYFQNEAQLEKSRLLSDRFSAERPKGSFSTLEIQRTEQGDSAMYLCASGRNEQYFGPGTRLTVT.

The V call is TRBV3-1, the J call TRBJ2-6; 9 nucleotides match TRBD1. Germline CDR1 and CDR2: LGHDT and YNNKEL (reference sequence). The junction had 9 bases not matched to a gene; V was cut back by 4 bases and J by 2 bases. The CDR3 is made up of 18 amino acids. The CDR3 loop reads CASSPSPGQGTGANVLTF. CDR3 DNA sequence: TGTGCCAGCAGCCCAAGTCCGGGACAGGGTACTGGGGCCAACGTCCTGACTTTC. The entire variable domain, with the rest obtained from reference TRBV3-1 and TRBJ2-6, is as follows: DTAVSQTPKYLVTQMGNDKSIKCEQNLGHDTMYWYKQDSKKFLKIMFSYNNKELIINETVPNRFSPKSPDKAHLNLHINSLELGDSAVYFCASSPSPGQGTGANVLTFGAGSRLTVL.

The chain is built from TRBV11-2 and TRBJ2-1; tentative D call: TRBD2 (6 bases). V was pared by 7 bases and J by 3 bases, with 16 bases between. The CDR3 is 15 residues long. Germline CDR1 reads SGHAT; CDR2 reads FQNNGV. CDR3: CASNFGQAGYNEQFF. The CDR3, as DNA: TGTGCCAGCAACTTCGGACAAGCGGGCTACAATGAGCAGTTCTTC.

There are many counts of this clonotype. The rearrangement joins TRBV9 to TRBJ2-7; the D gene could be TRBD1 or TRBD2 (5 bases each). Between the trimmed V and J ends, which lost 2 bases and 0 bases, there was a span of 9 bases. Germline V gene data show CDR1 as SGDLS and CDR2 as YYNGEE. CDR3 length: 14 residues. CDR3 DNA sequence: TGTGCCAGCAGCGTTGGGACCGACTCCTACGAGCAGTACTTC. This gives the protein CASSVGTDSYEQYF.

The chain has TRBV6-6 and TRBJ1-3; D is possibly TRBD1 (5 bases). The CDR3 has 15 amino acids. Trimming took off 2 bases at V and 2 bases at J, with 10 bases between the two ends. In germline, CDR1 is MNHNY, CDR2 SVGAGI (reference sequence). CDR3 nucleotides: TGTGCCAGCAGTTACGAGACAGTTGCTGGAAACACCATATATTTT. Protein product: CASSYETVAGNTIYF.

J is TRBJ2-7 and V is TRBV7-9; the D gene is possibly TRBD2 (6 bases). V lost 3 bases, J lost 3 bases, and 9 bases lay in between. CDR3 length: 13 amino acids. Germline V gene lookup returns CDR1 SEHNR and CDR2 FQNEAQ (reference sequence). The CDR3 protein is CASSFGGNYEQYF. The CDR3 DNA follows: TGTGCCAGCAGCTTCGGGGGTAACTACGAGCAGTACTTC.

The chain carries TRBV14 and TRBJ2-1, with unresolved D. Germline CDR1 SGHDN, CDR2 FVKESK. This CDR3 is 14 amino acids long. V was cut by 0 bases and J by 9 bases, with 12 bases left in between. For the CDR3, the DNA is TGTGCCAGCAGCCAAGATCTTTATACGGGTGAGCAGTTCTTC. Amino acids: CASSQDLYTGEQFF.

The V and J genes are TRBV29-1 and TRBJ2-4; 8 positions agree with TRBD2. Losses at the gene ends were 6 bases for V and 15 bases for J; bases not matched to a gene: 10. The CDR3 runs to 11 residues. Per germline, CDR1 SQVTM and CDR2 ANQGSEA. CDR3 loop: CSVPIGGERYF. The CDR3 DNA reads TGCAGCGTCCCGATCGGGGGGGAGCGGTACTTC.

V gene TRBV13 combines with J gene TRBJ2-2, with unresolved D. Germline CDR1 and CDR2: PRHDT and FYEKMQ (reference sequence). V was clipped by 4 bases and J by 6 bases, with 6 bases between them. This CDR3 contains 12 residues. This chain's CDR3 is CASSSKPGELFF. The CDR3 bases are TGTGCCAGCAGCTCGAAGCCCGGGGAGCTGTTTTTT.

Only a few counts were recorded for this clonotype. The J gene is TRBJ2-5, the V gene TRBV7-3, with 8 bases aligning to TRBD2. The germline V gene has CDR1 SGHTA and CDR2 FQGTGA. The length of the CDR3 is 15 residues. After removal of 5 bases from V and 7 bases from J, the junction contained 12 bases not matched to a gene. The CDR3 nucleotides are TGTGCCAGCAGCCGGGGGGGGTACTCGTCGGGGACCCAGTACTTC. This gives the protein CASSRGGYSSGTQYF. Complete variable domain (other parts from reference TRBV7-3 and TRBJ2-5): GAGVSQTPSNKVTEKGKYVELRCDPISGHTALYWYRQSLGQGPEFLIYFQGTGAADDSGLPNDRFFAVRPEGSVSTLKIQRTERGDSAVYLCASSRGGYSSGTQYFGPGTRLLVL.

In its sample, this clonotype was seen a few times. The chain employs TRBV7-2 and TRBJ1-5, with 7 bases aligning to TRBD1. Germline V gives CDR1 SGHTA, CDR2 FQGNSA. The V gene end was trimmed by 2 bases and the J gene end by 3 bases; junction bases not matched to a gene: 7. CDR3 length: 16 residues. CDR3 DNA: TGTGCCAGCAGCTTATATGGGGACAGCGCCAATCAGCCCCAGCATTTT. It translates to CASSLYGDSANQPQHF.